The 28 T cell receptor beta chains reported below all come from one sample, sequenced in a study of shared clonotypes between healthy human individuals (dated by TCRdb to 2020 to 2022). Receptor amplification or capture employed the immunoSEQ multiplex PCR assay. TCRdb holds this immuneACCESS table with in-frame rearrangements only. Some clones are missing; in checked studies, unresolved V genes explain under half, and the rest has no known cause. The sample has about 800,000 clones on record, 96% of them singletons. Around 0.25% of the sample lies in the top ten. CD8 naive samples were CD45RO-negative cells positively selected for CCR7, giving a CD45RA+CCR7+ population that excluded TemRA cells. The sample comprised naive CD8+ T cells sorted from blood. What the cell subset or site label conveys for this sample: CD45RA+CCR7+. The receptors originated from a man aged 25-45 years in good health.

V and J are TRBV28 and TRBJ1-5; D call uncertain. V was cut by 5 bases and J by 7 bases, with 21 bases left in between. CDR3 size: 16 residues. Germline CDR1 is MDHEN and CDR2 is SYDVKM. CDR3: CASSDVILGFQQPQHF. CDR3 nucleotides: TGTGCCAGCAGTGACGTGATTCTAGGTTTTCAACAGCCCCAGCATTTT.

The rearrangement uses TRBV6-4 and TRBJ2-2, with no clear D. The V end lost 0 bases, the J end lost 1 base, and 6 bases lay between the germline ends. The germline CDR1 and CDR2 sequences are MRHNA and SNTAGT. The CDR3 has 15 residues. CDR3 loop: CASSDSIRNTGELFF. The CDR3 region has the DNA TGTGCCAGCAGTGACTCGATCCGGAACACCGGGGAGCTGTTTTTT.

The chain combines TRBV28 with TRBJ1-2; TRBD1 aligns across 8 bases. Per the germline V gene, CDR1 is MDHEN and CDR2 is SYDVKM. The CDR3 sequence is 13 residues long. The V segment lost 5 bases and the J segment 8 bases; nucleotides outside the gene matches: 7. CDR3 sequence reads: CASSPQGARGYTF. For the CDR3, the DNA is TGTGCCAGCAGTCCTCAGGGGGCGCGAGGCTACACCTTC.

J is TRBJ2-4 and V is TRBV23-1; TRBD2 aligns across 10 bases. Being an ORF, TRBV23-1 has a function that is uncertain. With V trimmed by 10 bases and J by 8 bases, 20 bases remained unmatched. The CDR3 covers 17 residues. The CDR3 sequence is CATPMGTSGTAVDIQYF. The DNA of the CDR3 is TGCGCCACCCCCATGGGTACTAGCGGGACCGCGGTGGACATTCAGTACTTC.

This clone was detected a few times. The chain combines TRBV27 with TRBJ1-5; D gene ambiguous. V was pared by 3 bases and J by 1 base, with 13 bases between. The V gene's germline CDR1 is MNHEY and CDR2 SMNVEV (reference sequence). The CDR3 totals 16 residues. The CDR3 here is CASSFGRAGSNQPQHF. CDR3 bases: TGTGCCAGCAGTTTCGGAAGGGCGGGAAGCAATCAGCCCCAGCATTTT.

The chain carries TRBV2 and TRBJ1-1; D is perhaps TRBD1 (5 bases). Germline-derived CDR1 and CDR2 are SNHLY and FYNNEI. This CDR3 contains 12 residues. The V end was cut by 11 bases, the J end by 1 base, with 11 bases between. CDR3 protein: CAGGTGNTEAFF. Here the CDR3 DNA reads TGTGCCGGGGGGACGGGGAACACTGAAGCTTTCTTT.

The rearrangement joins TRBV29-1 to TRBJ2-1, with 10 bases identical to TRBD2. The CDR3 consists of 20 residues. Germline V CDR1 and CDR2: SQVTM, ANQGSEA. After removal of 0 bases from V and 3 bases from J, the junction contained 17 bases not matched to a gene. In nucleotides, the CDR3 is TGCAGCGTTGAAGATTGGACTAGCGGCCGAGTCGCCCTTTTCTACAATGAGCAGTTCTTC. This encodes CSVEDWTSGRVALFYNEQFF.

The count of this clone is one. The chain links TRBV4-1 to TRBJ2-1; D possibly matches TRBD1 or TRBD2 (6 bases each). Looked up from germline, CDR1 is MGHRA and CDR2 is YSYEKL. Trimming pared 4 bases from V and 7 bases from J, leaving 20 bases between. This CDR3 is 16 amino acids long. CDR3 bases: TGCGCCAGCAGCCGGATAGGGGGGCTAGAAGTAAATGAGCAGTTCTTC. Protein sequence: CASSRIGGLEVNEQFF.

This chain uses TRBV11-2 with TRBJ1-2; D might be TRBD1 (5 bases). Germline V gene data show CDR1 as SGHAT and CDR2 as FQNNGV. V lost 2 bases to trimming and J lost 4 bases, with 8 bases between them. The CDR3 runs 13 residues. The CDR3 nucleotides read TGTGCCAGCAGCTTAAGGGGCAGCTATGGCTACACCTTC. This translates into CASSLRGSYGYTF.

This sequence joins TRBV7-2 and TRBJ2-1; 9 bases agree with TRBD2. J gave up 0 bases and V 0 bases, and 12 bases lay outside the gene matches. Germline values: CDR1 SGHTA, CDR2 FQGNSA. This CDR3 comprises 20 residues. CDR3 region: CASSLAGGGLAGLSYNEQFF. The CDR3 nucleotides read TGTGCCAGCAGCTTAGCAGGGGGTGGGCTAGCGGGACTCTCCTACAATGAGCAGTTCTTC.

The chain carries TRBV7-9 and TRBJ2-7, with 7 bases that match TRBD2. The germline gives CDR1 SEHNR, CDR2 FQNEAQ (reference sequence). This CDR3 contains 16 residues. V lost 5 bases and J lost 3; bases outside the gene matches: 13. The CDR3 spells CASSPHPGGDRYEQYF. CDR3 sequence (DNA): TGTGCCAGCAGCCCACATCCGGGGGGAGACCGCTACGAGCAGTACTTC.

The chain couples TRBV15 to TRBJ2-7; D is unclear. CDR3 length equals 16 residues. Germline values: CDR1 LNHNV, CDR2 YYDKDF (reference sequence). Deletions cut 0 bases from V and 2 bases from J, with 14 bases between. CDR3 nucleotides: TGTGCCACCAGCAGAGAAGGAAGGACGACAACCTACGAGCAGTACTTC. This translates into CATSREGRTTTYEQYF.

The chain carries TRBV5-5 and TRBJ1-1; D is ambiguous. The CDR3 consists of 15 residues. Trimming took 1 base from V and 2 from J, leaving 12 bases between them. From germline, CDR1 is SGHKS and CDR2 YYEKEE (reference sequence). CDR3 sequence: CASSLSLRVNTEAFF. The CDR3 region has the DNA TGTGCCAGCAGCTTGTCACTGAGGGTTAACACTGAAGCTTTCTTT.

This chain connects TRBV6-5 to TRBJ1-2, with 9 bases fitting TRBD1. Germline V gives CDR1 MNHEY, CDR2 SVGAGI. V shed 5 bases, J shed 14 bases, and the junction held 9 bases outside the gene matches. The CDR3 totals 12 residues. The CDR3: CASSPGQGGWTF. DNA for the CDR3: TGTGCCAGCAGTCCGGGACAGGGAGGATGGACCTTC.

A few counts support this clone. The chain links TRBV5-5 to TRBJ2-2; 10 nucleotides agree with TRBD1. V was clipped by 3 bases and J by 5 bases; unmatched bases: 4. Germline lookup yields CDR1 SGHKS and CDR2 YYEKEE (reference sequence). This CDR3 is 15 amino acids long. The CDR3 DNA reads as TGTGCCAGCAGCTCCGGGACAGGGGATACCGGGGAGCTGTTTTTT. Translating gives CASSSGTGDTGELFF.

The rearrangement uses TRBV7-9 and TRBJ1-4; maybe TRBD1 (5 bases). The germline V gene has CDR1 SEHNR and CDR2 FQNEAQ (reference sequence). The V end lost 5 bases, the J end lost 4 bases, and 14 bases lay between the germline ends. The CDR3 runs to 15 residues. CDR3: CASSPQGMSNEKLFF. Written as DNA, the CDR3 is TGTGCCAGCAGCCCCCAGGGTATGAGTAATGAAAAACTGTTTTTT.

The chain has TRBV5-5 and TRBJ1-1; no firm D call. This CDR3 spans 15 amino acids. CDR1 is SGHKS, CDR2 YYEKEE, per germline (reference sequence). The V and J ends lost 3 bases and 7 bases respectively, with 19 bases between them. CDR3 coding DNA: TGTGCCAGCAGCTCGAGCCCCCGGATTCAAAATGAAGCTTTCTTT. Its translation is CASSSSPRIQNEAFF.

This chain's CDR3 is CASSDGDLSYEQYF. The CDR3, as DNA: TGTGCCAGCAGCGACGGGGACCTATCCTACGAGCAGTACTTC. The rearrangement joins TRBV9 to TRBJ2-7, with D possibly called TRBD1 or TRBD2 (5 bases each). CDR3 size: 14 residues. Germline V gene sequence: CDR1 SGDLS, CDR2 YYNGEE. The V and J ends lost 3 bases and 1 base respectively, with 11 bases between them.

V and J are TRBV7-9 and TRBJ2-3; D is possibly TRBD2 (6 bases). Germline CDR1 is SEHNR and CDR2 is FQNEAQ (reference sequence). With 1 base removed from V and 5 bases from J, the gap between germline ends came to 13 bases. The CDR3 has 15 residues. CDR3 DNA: TGTGCCAGCAGCTTAGTGGTCGCGGGAAGAGATACGCAGTATTTT. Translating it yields CASSLVVAGRDTQYF.

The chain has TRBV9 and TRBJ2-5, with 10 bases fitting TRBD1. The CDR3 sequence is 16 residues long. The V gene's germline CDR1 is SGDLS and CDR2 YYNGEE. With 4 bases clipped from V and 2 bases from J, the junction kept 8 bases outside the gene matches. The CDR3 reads CASSQGQGMRQETQYF. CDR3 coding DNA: TGTGCCAGCAGCCAGGGACAGGGGATGCGGCAAGAGACCCAGTACTTC.

The CDR3 region has the DNA TGTGCCAGCAGCTTAGTGAATTACGAGCAGTACTTC. It specifies CASSLVNYEQYF. The rearrangement uses TRBV11-2 and TRBJ2-7; D remains ambiguous. From germline, CDR1 is SGHAT and CDR2 FQNNGV. The CDR3 extends over 12 amino acids. Trimming took 1 base from V and 4 from J, leaving 5 bases between them.

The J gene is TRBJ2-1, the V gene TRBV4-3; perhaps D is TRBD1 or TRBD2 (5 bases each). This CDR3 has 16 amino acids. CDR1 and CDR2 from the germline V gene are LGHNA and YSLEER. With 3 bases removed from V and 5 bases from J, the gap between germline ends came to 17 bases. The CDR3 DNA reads TGCGCCAGCAGCCATAGTACGGGACGACTTAACAATGAGCAGTTCTTC. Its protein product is CASSHSTGRLNNEQFF.

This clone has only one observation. Written as DNA, the CDR3 is TGTGCCAGTAGTATAAATCCCGGACCCACAGATACGCAGTATTTT. This codes for CASSINPGPTDTQYF. The J gene is TRBJ2-3, the V gene TRBV19; D remains ambiguous. This CDR3 is built from 15 residues. Between the trimmed V and J ends, which lost 2 bases and 2 bases, there was a span of 11 bases. Germline V gene sequence: CDR1 LNHDA, CDR2 SQIVND (reference sequence).

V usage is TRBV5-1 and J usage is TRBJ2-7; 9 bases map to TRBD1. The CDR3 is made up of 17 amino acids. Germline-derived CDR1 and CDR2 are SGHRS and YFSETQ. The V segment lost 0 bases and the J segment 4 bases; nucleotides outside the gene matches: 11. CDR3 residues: CASSLVPGTGITYEQYF. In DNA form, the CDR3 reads TGCGCCAGCAGCTTGGTCCCGGGGACAGGGATTACGTACGAGCAGTACTTC.

CDR3 loop: CASSLDGGIGLGEQYF. DNA of the CDR3: TGCGCCAGCAGCTTGGACGGCGGGATAGGGCTGGGGGAGCAGTACTTC. This sequence joins TRBV5-1 and TRBJ2-7; possible D gene TRBD2, 6 bases. V was clipped by 0 bases and J by 7 bases, with 20 bases between them. CDR1 is SGHRS and CDR2 is YFSETQ in the germline V gene. This CDR3 has 16 amino acids.

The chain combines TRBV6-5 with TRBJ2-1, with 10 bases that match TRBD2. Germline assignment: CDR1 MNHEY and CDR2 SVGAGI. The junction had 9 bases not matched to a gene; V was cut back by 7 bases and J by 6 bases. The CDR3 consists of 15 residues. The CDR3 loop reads CASKSGLAARNEQFF. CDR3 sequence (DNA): TGTGCCAGCAAGAGCGGACTAGCGGCCCGCAATGAGCAGTTCTTC.

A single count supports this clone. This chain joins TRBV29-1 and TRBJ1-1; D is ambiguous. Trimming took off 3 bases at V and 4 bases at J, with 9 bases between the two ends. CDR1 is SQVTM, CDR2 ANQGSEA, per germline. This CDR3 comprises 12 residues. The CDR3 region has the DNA TGCAGCGTTGAGGAGGGATCCACTGAAGCTTTCTTT. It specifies CSVEEGSTEAFF.

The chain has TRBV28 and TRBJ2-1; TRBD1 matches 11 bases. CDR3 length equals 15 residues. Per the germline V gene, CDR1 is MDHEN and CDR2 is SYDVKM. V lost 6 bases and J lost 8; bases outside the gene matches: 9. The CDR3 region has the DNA TGTGCCAGCAGCCTCGGACAGGGGGCTTGGGATGAGCAGTTCTTC. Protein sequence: CASSLGQGAWDEQFF.